The rows below give T cell receptor beta chains drawn from one sample of a study of PD-1 blockade in classical Hodgkin lymphoma. The protocol was immunoSEQ multiplex PCR, while the TCRdb copy is restricted to in-frame clones and leaves out a portion. The data hold 20,000 to 25,000 clones, with approximately 80% observed a single time. Sample: peripheral blood mononuclear cells (PBMCs), taken before the second cycle of nivolumab. These receptors originate from a human donor with classical Hodgkin lymphoma. Both conserved end residues are part of each CDR3. Fields, in order: V gene, J gene, D gene, CDR3 protein. The D gene is left open where the match is weak.

V gene: TRBV6-6
J gene: TRBJ2-3
D gene: NA
CDR3 protein: CASSQAPTDTQYF

V gene: TRBV30
J gene: TRBJ1-6
D gene: NA
CDR3 protein: CAWSVQVSPSPLHF

V gene: TRBV11-2
J gene: TRBJ2-1
D gene: TRBD2
CDR3 protein: CASSRLSSGVYNEQFF

V gene: TRBV5-1
J gene: TRBJ2-2
D gene: NA
CDR3 protein: CASLDRNTGELFF

V gene: TRBV19
J gene: TRBJ2-3
D gene: TRBD2
CDR3 protein: CASSIGLAGGHHTDTQYF

V gene: TRBV28
J gene: TRBJ2-3
D gene: NA
CDR3 protein: CASSPTSITQYF

V gene: TRBV21-1
J gene: TRBJ2-2
D gene: NA
CDR3 protein: CASSKVTGRRETGELFF

V gene: TRBV19
J gene: TRBJ2-2
D gene: TRBD2
CDR3 protein: CASSIDVGLALSGELFF

V gene: TRBV5-1
J gene: TRBJ1-1
D gene: NA
CDR3 protein: CASSLGPNENTEAFF

V gene: TRBV4-2
J gene: TRBJ2-1
D gene: TRBD2
CDR3 protein: CASSQEGTSGSRSYNEQFF